This T cell receptor (beta chain) was documented in a study of CD8 T cells in Susac syndrome. Sequencing of TCR beta was performed on blood CD8+ and CD4+ T cells. CDR3 size: 18 residues. Trimming shortened V by 4 bases and J by 0 bases, and 21 bases separated the two germline ends. Germline assignment: CDR1 LNHDA and CDR2 SQIVND (reference sequence). Reverse transcription used roughly 0.5 to 1 ug RNA and random hexamers. The TCR beta CDR3 was amplified by immunoSEQ multiplex PCR across 54 Vbeta, 13 Jbeta. TCRdb processed the immunoSEQ multiplex PCR reads anew with MiXCR; each CDR3 protein has one entry. The sample holds 200,000 to 250,000 distinct CDR3 sequences, around 95% seen once.

The sample comprised CD4+ T cells from PBMCs. This clonotype was sampled from a human donor with multiple sclerosis. The chain has TRBV19 and TRBJ2-5; D might be TRBD2 (5 bases). CDR3 protein: CASSRYLVVEENQETQYF. CDR3 nucleotide sequence: TGTGCCAGTAGTAGATACCTCGTGGTGGAGGAGAACCAAGAGACCCAGTACTTC.